The 9 T cell receptor beta chains below were found in one sample sequenced in a study of shared clonotypes between healthy human individuals. TCRdb's copy holds only in-frame clones and misses some; the assay was immunoSEQ multiplex PCR. This table holds roughly 2.2 million clones, 85% to 95% found once. Sequenced material: naive CD4+ T cells from PBMCs. Subset indicated: CD45RA+ positively selected. The receptors derive from a man younger than 30 in good health. Some clones in this sample may be carry-over from other donors' samples.

The chain links TRBV5-1 to TRBJ1-1; D possibly corresponds to TRBD1 (6 bases). This CDR3 contains 16 residues. Germline-derived CDR1 and CDR2 are SGHRS and YFSETQ. Trimming removed 0 bases at V and 4 bases at J, with 16 bases between. The CDR3 DNA reads TGCGCCAGCAGCTTGGATCCATGGGGGGCAAGCACTGAAGCTTTCTTT. Protein sequence: CASSLDPWGASTEAFF.

V is TRBV6-5 and J is TRBJ2-7; D possibly corresponds to TRBD2 (7 bases). This CDR3 has 14 amino acids. Trimming cost V 3 bases and J 5 bases, with 14 bases left between them. CDR1 is MNHEY, CDR2 SVGAGI, per germline. The CDR3 loop is CASSYIGGAHEQYF. CDR3 nucleotides: TGTGCCAGCAGTTATATAGGGGGGGCGCACGAGCAGTACTTC.

This rearrangement joins TRBV7-9 to TRBJ2-1; perhaps TRBD1 as D (7 bases). The V end was cut by 6 bases, the J end by 2 bases, with 11 bases between. This CDR3 has 14 residues. Looked up from germline, CDR1 is SEHNR and CDR2 is FQNEAQ (reference sequence). The chain's CDR3 is CASREGQPYNEQFF. CDR3 nucleotide sequence: TGTGCCAGCAGGGAGGGACAGCCCTACAATGAGCAGTTCTTC.

The chain couples TRBV7-3 to TRBJ1-2; D is unresolved. Germline CDR1 and CDR2: SGHTA and FQGTGA. CDR3 length: 15 amino acids. Between the trimmed V and J ends, which lost 5 bases and 8 bases, there was a span of 21 bases. The CDR3 is CASSLRPGSYKGYTF. CDR3 DNA sequence: TGTGCCAGCAGCCTGAGACCCGGGTCCTACAAGGGCTACACCTTC.

Written as DNA, the CDR3 is TGCAGCGTTGCTTGGGACCCTAAAGAAGGTGGCTACACCTTC. Protein: CSVAWDPKEGGYTF. The rearrangement links TRBV29-1 to TRBJ1-2; D might be TRBD1 (5 bases). The CDR3 runs 14 residues. Trimming stripped 4 bases from V and 7 bases from J, with 19 bases between. From germline, CDR1 is SQVTM and CDR2 ANQGSEA.

The J gene is TRBJ2-5, the V gene TRBV7-6, with D perhaps TRBD1 (6 bases). V lost 0 bases, J lost 5 bases, and 19 bases lay in between. The CDR3 has 17 amino acids. Germline assignment: CDR1 SGHVS and CDR2 FNYEAQ. The CDR3 nucleotides are TGTGCCAGCAGCTTAGCTGCGGTTTCAGGGGCGCGGGAGACCCAGTACTTC. Protein product: CASSLAAVSGARETQYF.

The chain is built from TRBV6-4 and TRBJ1-3; D not certain. Germline V CDR1 and CDR2: MRHNA, SNTAGT. This CDR3 has 15 amino acids. The ends were cut back, 2 bases at V and 5 bases at J, with 13 bases in the middle. CDR3 sequence (DNA): TGTGCCAGCAGTGACGCGTACGATCAGCGAAACACCATATATTTT. Protein: CASSDAYDQRNTIYF.

This clone is a singleton in its sample. The chain has TRBV6-1 and TRBJ2-7; TRBD1 matches at 8 bases. Germline assignment: CDR1 MNHNS and CDR2 SASEGT. The CDR3 covers 14 residues. The V segment lost 7 bases and the J segment 10 bases; nucleotides outside the gene matches: 15. The CDR3 coding sequence is TGTGCCAGCACCCGCGGGCAGGGGGCGCCGGGACAGTACTTC. The encoded protein is CASTRGQGAPGQYF.

This chain connects TRBV5-1 to TRBJ2-5; 10 nucleotides agree with TRBD1. Germline trimming cut 3 bases from V and 4 bases from J; bases unmatched to any gene: 6. The CDR3 totals 15 residues. In germline, CDR1 is SGHRS, CDR2 YFSETQ. The chain's CDR3 is CASSWAGTGAETQYF. CDR3 bases: TGCGCCAGCAGCTGGGCCGGGACAGGGGCAGAGACCCAGTACTTC.